The 27 T cell receptor beta chains in this list originate from one sample, sequenced in a study of T cell responses to AZD1222 COVID-19 vaccine (dated by TCRdb to 2020 to 2022). Libraries were constructed by the immunoSEQ multiplex PCR assay. The table was pulled from immuneACCESS by TCRdb, which kept in-frame rearrangements only. Such tables lose some clones; where checked, under half of the loss comes from unresolved V genes, and the rest has no known cause. For this sample the table gives roughly 70,000 clones, of which roughly 90% were detected only once. The ten biggest clones cover over 2% of the sample. Taken with the paper, the label for time point translates to: baseline before first vaccination. The specimen comprised peripheral blood, sampled on day 0 of AZD1222 vaccination. The receptors come from an adult in good health.

Concerning this clone itself: Compared with germline, one end of the junction differs, possibly owing to a read error. V is TRBV4-2 and J is TRBJ2-2, with D perhaps TRBD1 (5 bases). CDR1 is LGHNA and CDR2 is YNFKEQ in the germline V gene. The CDR3 covers 16 residues. CDR3 DNA: TGTGCCAGCAGTCAAGGAAGGACACTGAACACCGGGGAGCTGTTTTTT. Translated, it gives CASSQGRTLNTGELFF.

V gene TRBV27 combines with J gene TRBJ2-3; 9 positions agree with TRBD1. The CDR3 is 15 residues long. In germline, CDR1 is MNHEY, CDR2 SMNVEV (reference sequence). V lost 3 bases and J lost 6; bases outside the gene matches: 7. The CDR3 protein is CASSFENRGLDTQYF. CDR3 bases: TGTGCCAGCAGTTTTGAAAACAGGGGGCTGGATACGCAGTATTTT.

V is TRBV5-4 and J is TRBJ2-1; D ambiguous. The CDR3 has 12 residues. Germline loops: CDR1 SGHNT, CDR2 YYREEE (reference sequence). Between the trimmed V and J ends, which lost 3 bases and 5 bases, there was a span of 6 bases. CDR3 sequence (DNA): TGTGCCAGCAGCTACCGGGACAATGAGCAGTTCTTC. It translates to CASSYRDNEQFF.

The chain has TRBV5-5 and TRBJ1-1; D is ambiguous. Germline V gene lookup returns CDR1 SGHKS and CDR2 YYEKEE (reference sequence). There are 11 residues in the CDR3. V was shortened by 4 bases and J by 5 bases, with 6 bases between the two germline ends. CDR3 nucleotide sequence: TGTGCCAGCAGCGTTTGGACTGAAGCTTTCTTT. It translates to CASSVWTEAFF.

A single count supports this clone. J is TRBJ2-1 and V is TRBV6-1; no firm D call. Per germline, CDR1 MNHNS and CDR2 SASEGT. The CDR3 sequence is 13 residues long. Trimming took off 1 base at V and 6 bases at J, with 7 bases between the two ends. The CDR3 reads CASSEVVGNEQFF. In DNA, the CDR3 is TGTGCCAGCAGTGAAGTTGTGGGCAATGAGCAGTTCTTC.

The chain links TRBV24-1 to TRBJ2-2; D is unresolved. V was trimmed by 3 bases and J by 2 bases, leaving 15 bases between them. The CDR3 runs 17 residues. In germline, CDR1 is KGHDR, CDR2 SFDVKD. CDR3 sequence: CATSDPSPDANTGELFF. The CDR3 DNA sequence: TGTGCCACCAGTGATCCCTCACCCGACGCTAACACCGGGGAGCTGTTTTTT.

This chain uses TRBV30 with TRBJ1-5; D remains ambiguous. This CDR3 is built from 15 residues. Germline values: CDR1 GTSNPN, CDR2 SVGIG (reference sequence). V shed 0 bases and J shed 2 bases, with 11 bases lying between them. This CDR3 reads CAWSVWSSGNQPQHF. The CDR3, as DNA: TGTGCCTGGAGTGTATGGAGTTCTGGCAATCAGCCCCAGCATTTT. The complete variable domain, with remaining parts taken from reference TRBV30 and TRBJ1-5, reads SQTIHQWPATLVQPVGSPLSLECTVEGTSNPNLYWYRQAAGRGLQLLFYSVGIGQISSEVPQNLSASRPQDRQFILSSKKLLLSDSGFYLCAWSVWSSGNQPQHFGDGTRLSIL.

This chain links TRBV19 with TRBJ2-2; 8 bases agree with TRBD1. From germline, CDR1 is LNHDA and CDR2 SQIVND (reference sequence). This CDR3 is 23 amino acids long. The junction had 25 bases not matched to a gene; V was cut back by 1 base and J by 3 bases. The chain's CDR3 is CASSIGSGGQDERDQIDTGELFF. CDR3 nucleotide sequence: TGTGCCAGTAGTATAGGATCCGGGGGACAGGACGAGAGGGACCAGATAGACACCGGGGAGCTGTTTTTT.

The chain carries TRBV6-1 and TRBJ1-5, with 7 positions matching TRBD1. Germline loops: CDR1 MNHNS, CDR2 SASEGT. V lost 4 bases, J lost 2 bases, and 8 bases stayed unmatched. This CDR3 region has 16 residues. The CDR3 sequence: CASSANDRVGNQPQHF. The CDR3 nucleotides are TGTGCCAGCAGTGCTAACGACAGGGTGGGCAATCAGCCCCAGCATTTT.

This clone turned up a few times. The rearrangement links TRBV28 to TRBJ2-3, with D tentatively TRBD2 (6 bases). Per the germline V gene, CDR1 is MDHEN and CDR2 is SYDVKM. Trimming left V 8 bases short and J 3 bases short, with 12 bases between. CDR3 size: 13 residues. The chain's CDR3 is CASGGGGTDTQYF. The CDR3 nucleotides read TGTGCCAGCGGTGGTGGGGGGACAGATACGCAGTATTTT.

The chain combines TRBV19 with TRBJ1-1; D is uncertain. CDR3 length: 14 residues. CDR1 is LNHDA and CDR2 is SQIVND in the germline V gene (reference sequence). The V and J ends lost 1 base and 4 bases respectively, with 10 bases between them. CDR3 sequence reads: CASSIGVGSTEAFF. The CDR3 nucleotides are TGTGCCAGTAGTATAGGGGTGGGGAGCACTGAAGCTTTCTTT.

This sequence joins TRBV7-2 and TRBJ2-3, with TRBD2 matching over 9 bases. The trim removed 5 bases at V and 1 base at J, leaving 4 bases unmatched. The CDR3 is 15 amino acids. Germline V gene data show CDR1 as SGHTA and CDR2 as FQGNSA. The CDR3 spells CASSPRLAGTDTQYF. The DNA for the CDR3 is TGTGCCAGCAGCCCCCGACTAGCGGGCACAGATACGCAGTATTTT.

The V call is TRBV5-1, the J call TRBJ1-2; no reliable D call. V was trimmed by 0 bases and J by 5 bases, leaving 8 bases between them. Germline CDR1 is SGHRS and CDR2 is YFSETQ. The CDR3 covers 13 residues. The CDR3 region is CASSLEPAYGYTF. The CDR3 region has the DNA TGCGCCAGCAGCTTGGAGCCAGCTTATGGCTACACCTTC.

The V call is TRBV4-1, the J call TRBJ2-7; 7 positions agree with TRBD2. With 0 bases clipped from V and 4 bases from J, the junction kept 6 bases outside the gene matches. Germline lookup yields CDR1 MGHRA and CDR2 YSYEKL. This CDR3 region has 15 residues. The CDR3 region is CASSQEQGGSYEQYF. The CDR3 DNA is TGCGCCAGCAGCCAAGAGCAGGGAGGGTCTTACGAGCAGTACTTC.

V is TRBV18 and J is TRBJ2-1; TRBD1 is a possible D gene (10 bases). Germline V gene data show CDR1 as KGHSH and CDR2 as LQKENI. The CDR3 is 20 amino acids. V was clipped by 0 bases and J by 4 bases, with 25 bases between them. This CDR3 is CASSPPGQGFASGVYNEQFF. The CDR3 DNA follows: TGTGCCAGCTCACCACCGGGACAGGGGTTCGCTAGCGGGGTATACAATGAGCAGTTCTTC.

The chain uses TRBV3-1 (or the pseudogene TRBV3-2) and TRBJ1-2; D not certain. This CDR3 has 15 amino acids. Germline CDR1 LGHDT, CDR2 YNNKEL (reference sequence). Deletions cut 0 bases from V and 4 bases from J, with 12 bases between. The CDR3, as DNA: TGTGCCAGCAGCCAAGAGTCGAAACCCGGCTATGGCTACACCTTC. As protein: CASSQESKPGYGYTF.

This sequence joins TRBV6-5 and TRBJ2-3; 12 nucleotides agree with TRBD2. J gave up 4 bases and V 7 bases, and 3 bases lay outside the gene matches. This CDR3 comprises 14 residues. Germline CDR1 MNHEY, CDR2 SVGAGI. Here the CDR3 reads CASNRLAGADTQYF. Here the CDR3 DNA reads TGTGCCAGCAATAGACTAGCGGGAGCAGATACGCAGTATTTT.

This clone has more than one count but fewer than ten. The rearrangement uses TRBV28 and TRBJ1-6, with TRBD1 identical over 10 bases. Germline CDR1 MDHEN, CDR2 SYDVKM. V shed 5 bases and J 7 bases; nucleotides not matched to a gene: 5. CDR3 length: 15 amino acids. The CDR3 nucleotides read TGTGCCAGCAGTGCGACAGGGGGCAGGAATTCACCCCTCCACTTT. Translated, it gives CASSATGGRNSPLHF.

The CDR3 coding sequence is TGTGCCAGCAGTTTTCTCCGGACAGGGTTCGACTACACCTTC. Translating gives CASSFLRTGFDYTF. The J gene is TRBJ1-2, the V gene TRBV28; TRBD1 matches 8 bases. In germline, CDR1 is MDHEN, CDR2 SYDVKM. The trim removed 3 bases at V and 10 bases at J, leaving 10 bases unmatched. The CDR3 covers 14 residues.

V gene TRBV18 combines with J gene TRBJ1-1; 7 nucleotides agree with TRBD1. The V segment lost 3 bases and the J segment 9 bases; nucleotides outside the gene matches: 4. Germline V lookup: CDR1 KGHSH, CDR2 LQKENI. CDR3 length: 12 amino acids. The CDR3 region is CASSPGDSQAFF. The CDR3, as DNA: TGTGCCAGCTCACCTGGGGACAGCCAAGCTTTCTTT.

The V gene is TRBV28, the J gene TRBJ1-5; possibly TRBD1 for D (6 bases). The CDR3 is made up of 12 amino acids. CDR1 and CDR2 from the germline V gene are MDHEN and SYDVKM. V lost 3 bases and J lost 6, with 6 bases in between. The CDR3 sequence is CASSLGAQPQHF. In nucleotides, the CDR3 is TGTGCCAGCAGTTTGGGGGCTCAGCCCCAGCATTTT. Full variable domain (rest looked up from reference TRBV28 and TRBJ1-5): DVKVTQSSRYLVKRTGEKVFLECVQDMDHENMFWYRQDPGLGLRLIYFSYDVKMKEKGDIPEGYSVSREKKERFSLILESASTNQTSMYLCASSLGAQPQHFGDGTRLSIL.

This chain links TRBV15 with TRBJ2-7; a weak D match, TRBD1 (5 bases). Germline V gives CDR1 LNHNV, CDR2 YYDKDF (reference sequence). The CDR3 spans 13 residues. Between the trimmed V and J ends, which lost 0 bases and 7 bases, there was a span of 10 bases. The DNA of the CDR3 is TGTGCCACCAGCAGAGATCAGGGATTTGAGCAGTACTTC. Amino acids: CATSRDQGFEQYF.

V usage is TRBV2 and J usage is TRBJ2-3, with TRBD2 matching over 7 bases. The CDR3 length is 12 residues. The V gene's germline CDR1 is SNHLY and CDR2 FYNNEI. J lost 11 bases, V lost 6 bases, and 8 bases had no gene match. DNA for the CDR3: TGTGCCAGCAGCCCCTGGACTAGTAAGCAGTATTTT. Amino acids: CASSPWTSKQYF. Looking up the rest from reference TRBV2 and TRBJ2-3 gives the full variable domain: EPEVTQTPSHQVTQMGQEVILRCVPISNHLYFYWYRQILGQKVEFLVSFYNNEISEKSEIFDDQFSVERPDGSNFTLKIRSTKLEDSAMYFCASSPWTSKQYFGPGTRLTVL.

The CDR3 loop reads CASRGAGTDTQYF. CDR3 nucleotide sequence: TGTGCCAGCAGGGGAGCGGGCACAGATACGCAGTATTTT. The chain recombines TRBV7-3 with TRBJ2-3; D is possibly TRBD2 (5 bases). The CDR3 is made up of 13 amino acids. Trimming took 6 bases from V and 1 from J, leaving 8 bases between them. Germline V CDR1 and CDR2: SGHTA, FQGTGA.

The chain has TRBV4-1 and TRBJ1-1; 7 bases fit TRBD1. J lost 1 base, V lost 5 bases, and 13 bases had no gene match. Per germline, CDR1 MGHRA and CDR2 YSYEKL. The CDR3 sequence is 17 residues long. CDR3 protein: CASSFRSPGQRNTEAFF. The CDR3 DNA reads TGCGCCAGCAGCTTCCGATCCCCGGGACAGAGGAACACTGAAGCTTTCTTT.

The J gene is TRBJ1-1, the V gene TRBV5-1, with D possibly being TRBD1 (6 bases). V lost 2 bases and J 5 bases, leaving 13 bases between the germline ends. There are 14 residues in the CDR3. Looked up from germline, CDR1 is SGHRS and CDR2 is YFSETQ. The chain's CDR3 is CASSFQGTGTEAFF. The CDR3 nucleotides read TGCGCCAGCAGCTTCCAGGGGACGGGGACTGAAGCTTTCTTT.

The chain recombines TRBV7-9 with TRBJ2-3; TRBD2 matches 8 bases. V gave up 4 bases and J gave up 1 base; unmatched junction bases: 4. Germline values: CDR1 SEHNR, CDR2 FQNEAQ (reference sequence). This CDR3 is built from 15 residues. CDR3 region: CASSSSGGRTDTQYF. The DNA of the CDR3 is TGTGCCAGCAGCTCCTCGGGGGGGCGCACAGATACGCAGTATTTT.